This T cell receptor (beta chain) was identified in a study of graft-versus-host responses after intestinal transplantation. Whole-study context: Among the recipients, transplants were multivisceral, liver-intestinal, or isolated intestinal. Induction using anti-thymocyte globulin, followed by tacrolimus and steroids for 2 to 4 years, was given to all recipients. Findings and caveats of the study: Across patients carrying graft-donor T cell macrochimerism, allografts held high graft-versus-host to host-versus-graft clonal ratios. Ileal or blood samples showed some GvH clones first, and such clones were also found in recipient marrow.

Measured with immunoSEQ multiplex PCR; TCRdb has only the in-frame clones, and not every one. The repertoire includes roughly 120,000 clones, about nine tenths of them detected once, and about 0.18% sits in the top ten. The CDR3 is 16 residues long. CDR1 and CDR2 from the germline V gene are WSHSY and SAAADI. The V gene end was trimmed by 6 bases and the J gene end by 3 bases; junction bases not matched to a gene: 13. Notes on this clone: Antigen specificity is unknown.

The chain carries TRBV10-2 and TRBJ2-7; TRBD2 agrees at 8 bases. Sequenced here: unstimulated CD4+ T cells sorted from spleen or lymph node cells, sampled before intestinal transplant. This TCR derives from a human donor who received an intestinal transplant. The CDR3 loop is CASRPGERGRFYEQYF. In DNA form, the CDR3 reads TGCGCCAGCAGGCCGGGGGAGCGGGGGAGATTCTACGAGCAGTACTTC.